The clone carrying this TCR beta chain appeared a few times. No antigen is known for it. The data were taken from a study of T cells after yellow fever vaccination. The CDR3 has 17 amino acids. The V gene lost 2 bases and the J gene lost 2 bases, with 18 bases spanning the gap. Germline-derived CDR1 and CDR2 are SGHRS and YFSETQ. General study results and limits: Highly abundant clonotypes carried over from the bulk population could end up in FACS-sorted repertoires as contaminants. Though it reached lower strength, the secondary response hit its peak faster, day 5 versus 15. Re-detected after boosting: most primary clones, about 96% of CD4 and roughly 90% of CD8.

5'RACE template switching produced TCR cDNA carrying a universal primer site and UMIs. A single record per CDR3 protein comes from TCRdb applying MiXCR to the 5' RACE reads. The sample includes under 600,000 distinct CDR3 sequences, about a fifth seen only once; the top ten take roughly 16%. V is TRBV5-1 and J is TRBJ2-3, with D perhaps TRBD2 (6 bases). This sample comprised PBMCs, obtained about 21 days after the first yellow fever vaccination. The sequence derives from a young man who received the YFV17D yellow fever vaccine. The CDR3 DNA reads as TGCGCCAGCAGCTTATCGATTCACGGGGGAGTCACAGATACGCAGTATTTT. This translates into CASSLSIHGGVTDTQYF.